These T cell receptor beta chains were read from a single sample in a study of identical twins. TCRdb analysed the 5' RACE reads with MiXCR anew, one entry per CDR3 protein. The sample consists of hundreds of thousands of distinct CDR3 sequences, 8.6% of them appearing once. The same sample was also used in a study of yellow fever vaccine responses in identical twins.

The sequenced sample consisted of PBMCs. Source of these receptors: a woman aged 18 to 35 in good health. The CDR3 runs from the conserved cysteine through the conserved F or W. Fields, in order: D gene, V gene, J gene, clone size, CDR3 protein, CDR3 DNA. D genes are given only for firm matches. Expanded clones are given a class, and other clones once, few, many or no size at all.

>TRBD1|TRBV20-1|TRBJ2-2|many
CSASPGTGTGELFF
TGCAGTGCTAGTCCCGGGACAGGCACCGGGGAGCTGTTTTTT
>-|TRBV2|TRBJ2-5|few
CASTGQLQETQYF
TGTGCCAGCACCGGGCAACTCCAAGAGACCCAGTACTTC
>-|TRBV7-2|TRBJ1-2|-
CASSQTVGRYGYTF
TGTGCCAGCAGCCAAACTGTGGGCAGGTATGGCTACACCTTC
>-|TRBV27|TRBJ2-1|many
CASSLEGAVFNEQFF
TGTGCCAGCAGTTTGGAGGGGGCGGTCTTTAATGAGCAGTTCTTC
>-|TRBV20-1|TRBJ2-3|few
CSARGPGTLQQSTDTQYF
TGCAGTGCTAGAGGCCCCGGGACTCTCCAACAGAGCACAGATACGCAGTATTTT
>-|TRBV6-1|TRBJ2-7|-
CATGLSWTPLEQYF
TGTGCCACCGGTCTAAGTTGGACTCCACTGGAGCAGTACTTC
>-|TRBV28|TRBJ2-7|-
CASMAAASYEQYF
TGTGCCAGCATGGCAGCTGCCTCCTACGAGCAGTACTTC
>TRBD2|TRBV20-1|TRBJ2-3|-
CSASRTSGGYADTQYF
TGCAGTGCTAGCCGAACTAGCGGGGGTTACGCAGATACGCAGTATTTT
>-|TRBV7-9|TRBJ1-2|few
CASSFIRGNGYTF
TGTGCCAGCAGCTTTATTCGGGGGAATGGCTACACCTTC
>TRBD2|TRBV12-3/TRBV12-4|TRBJ2-1|many
CASSLRASGNHEQFF
TGTGCCAGCAGTTTGCGGGCTAGCGGGAATCATGAGCAGTTCTTC
>-|TRBV18|TRBJ2-7|-
CASSPSLLLSPYEQYF
TGTGCCAGCTCACCCTCTCTATTACTTTCTCCCTACGAGCAGTACTTC
>-|TRBV5-5|TRBJ2-5|few
CASSLETALSVETQYF
TGTGCCAGCAGCTTGGAAACAGCCTTAAGCGTAGAGACCCAGTACTTC
>-|TRBV5-6|TRBJ2-1|many
CASSLLDSLQFF
TGTGCCAGCAGTCTTTTGGACAGTCTGCAGTTCTTC
>TRBD2|TRBV7-3|TRBJ2-1|few
CASSSLEGLAGAGEQFF
TGTGCCAGCAGCTCCCTGGAGGGACTAGCGGGGGCGGGTGAGCAGTTCTTC
>-|TRBV6-2/TRBV6-3|TRBJ1-5|many
CASSYRTVRQPQHF
TGTGCCAGCAGTTACCGGACAGTCAGGCAGCCCCAGCATTTT
>-|TRBV7-8|TRBJ2-1|-
CASSRAEGGAKNEQFF
TGTGCCAGCAGTCGGGCGGAGGGGGGTGCCAAGAATGAGCAGTTCTTC
>-|TRBV5-5|TRBJ1-1|few
CASSLRPAMDTEAFF
TGTGCCAGCAGCTTGAGGCCCGCTATGGACACTGAAGCTTTCTTT
>-|TRBV12-3/TRBV12-4|TRBJ2-1|many
CASSLEGGTGNEQFF
TGTGCCAGCAGTTTAGAAGGGGGAACGGGTAATGAGCAGTTCTTC
>TRBD1|TRBV28|TRBJ2-7|many
CASSPQGDEQYF
TGTGCCAGCAGCCCCCAGGGGGACGAGCAGTACTTC
>TRBD1|TRBV7-8|TRBJ1-2|-
CASSPTGGSGYTF
TGTGCCAGCAGCCCTACAGGGGGCAGTGGCTACACCTTC
>TRBD1|TRBV5-6|TRBJ2-3|few
CASSLGPLPTGASTDTQYF
TGTGCCAGCAGCTTGGGCCCCCTCCCGACAGGGGCTAGCACAGATACGCAGTATTTT
>-|TRBV9|TRBJ2-1|few
CASINHESSYNEQFF
TGTGCCAGCATCAATCATGAGAGCTCCTACAATGAGCAGTTCTTC
>TRBD1|TRBV6-2/TRBV6-3|TRBJ2-7|few
CASRNGGTGGFEQYF
TGTGCCAGCAGAAATGGTGGGACAGGGGGCTTCGAGCAGTACTTC
>-|TRBV6-4|TRBJ1-5|many
CASSDSFGYNQPQHF
TGTGCCAGCAGTGACTCCTTCGGATACAATCAGCCCCAGCATTTT
>-|TRBV19|TRBJ1-1|-
CASTRGSEAFF
TGTGCCAGTACCCGGGGCAGTGAAGCTTTCTTT
>TRBD2|TRBV7-9|TRBJ2-7|-
CASSLPSWEGDEQYF
TGTGCCAGCAGCTTACCCAGTTGGGAGGGAGACGAGCAGTACTTC
>-|TRBV7-2|TRBJ2-3|few
CASSLEVSRQYF
TGTGCCAGCAGCTTAGAAGTATCGAGGCAGTATTTT
>TRBD1|TRBV20-1|TRBJ2-3|-
CSARAGDRGRTDTQYF
TGCAGTGCTAGAGCTGGGGACAGGGGGAGGACAGATACGCAGTATTTT
>-|TRBV10-3|TRBJ2-7|-
CAISDEGSSYEQYF
TGTGCCATCAGTGATGAGGGGAGCTCCTACGAGCAGTACTTC
>-|TRBV5-8|TRBJ2-7|few
CAAHSTQYEQYF
TGTGCCGCCCACTCTACCCAGTACGAGCAGTACTTC
>TRBD2|TRBV9|TRBJ2-2|-
CASSVGLAGGPETGELFF
TGTGCCAGCAGCGTAGGACTAGCGGGGGGGCCGGAAACCGGGGAGCTGTTTTTT
>TRBD1|TRBV5-1|TRBJ2-2|few
CASSLDRGRNTGELFF
TGCGCCAGCAGCCTAGACAGGGGACGGAACACCGGGGAGCTGTTTTTT
>-|TRBV4-3|TRBJ2-3|few
CASSRGAQADTQYF
TGCGCCAGCAGCCGCGGGGCCCAGGCAGATACGCAGTATTTT